The entry below describes one TCR beta chain. This entry is derived from a study of blood T cell repertoires in COVID-19. Looking at the study overall: PBMCs, B-cell-depleted T cells, or T cells were the source of the cDNA or gDNA that made up the material.

Measured with immunoSEQ multiplex PCR; TCRdb has only the in-frame clones, and not every one. The table has approximately 270,000 clones, approximately 85% seen once. Trimming removed 1 base from V and 8 bases from J, with 10 bases in between. CDR1 and CDR2 (germline): SGHRS, YFSETQ. CDR3 length equals 13 residues. The clonotype comes from an older woman with acute or convalescent COVID-19. The sample taken for sequencing was peripheral blood. The rearrangement links TRBV5-1 to TRBJ2-4; D may be TRBD1 (5 bases). DNA for the CDR3: TGCGCCAGCAGCTTGACAGGATCCGACATTCAGTACTTC. Protein product: CASSLTGSDIQYF. Looking up the rest from reference TRBV5-1 and TRBJ2-4 gives the full variable domain: KAGVTQTPRYLIKTRGQQVTLSCSPISGHRSVSWYQQTPGQGLQFLFEYFSETQRNKGNFPGRFSGRQFSNSRSEMNVSTLELGDSALYLCASSLTGSDIQYFGAGTRLSVL.